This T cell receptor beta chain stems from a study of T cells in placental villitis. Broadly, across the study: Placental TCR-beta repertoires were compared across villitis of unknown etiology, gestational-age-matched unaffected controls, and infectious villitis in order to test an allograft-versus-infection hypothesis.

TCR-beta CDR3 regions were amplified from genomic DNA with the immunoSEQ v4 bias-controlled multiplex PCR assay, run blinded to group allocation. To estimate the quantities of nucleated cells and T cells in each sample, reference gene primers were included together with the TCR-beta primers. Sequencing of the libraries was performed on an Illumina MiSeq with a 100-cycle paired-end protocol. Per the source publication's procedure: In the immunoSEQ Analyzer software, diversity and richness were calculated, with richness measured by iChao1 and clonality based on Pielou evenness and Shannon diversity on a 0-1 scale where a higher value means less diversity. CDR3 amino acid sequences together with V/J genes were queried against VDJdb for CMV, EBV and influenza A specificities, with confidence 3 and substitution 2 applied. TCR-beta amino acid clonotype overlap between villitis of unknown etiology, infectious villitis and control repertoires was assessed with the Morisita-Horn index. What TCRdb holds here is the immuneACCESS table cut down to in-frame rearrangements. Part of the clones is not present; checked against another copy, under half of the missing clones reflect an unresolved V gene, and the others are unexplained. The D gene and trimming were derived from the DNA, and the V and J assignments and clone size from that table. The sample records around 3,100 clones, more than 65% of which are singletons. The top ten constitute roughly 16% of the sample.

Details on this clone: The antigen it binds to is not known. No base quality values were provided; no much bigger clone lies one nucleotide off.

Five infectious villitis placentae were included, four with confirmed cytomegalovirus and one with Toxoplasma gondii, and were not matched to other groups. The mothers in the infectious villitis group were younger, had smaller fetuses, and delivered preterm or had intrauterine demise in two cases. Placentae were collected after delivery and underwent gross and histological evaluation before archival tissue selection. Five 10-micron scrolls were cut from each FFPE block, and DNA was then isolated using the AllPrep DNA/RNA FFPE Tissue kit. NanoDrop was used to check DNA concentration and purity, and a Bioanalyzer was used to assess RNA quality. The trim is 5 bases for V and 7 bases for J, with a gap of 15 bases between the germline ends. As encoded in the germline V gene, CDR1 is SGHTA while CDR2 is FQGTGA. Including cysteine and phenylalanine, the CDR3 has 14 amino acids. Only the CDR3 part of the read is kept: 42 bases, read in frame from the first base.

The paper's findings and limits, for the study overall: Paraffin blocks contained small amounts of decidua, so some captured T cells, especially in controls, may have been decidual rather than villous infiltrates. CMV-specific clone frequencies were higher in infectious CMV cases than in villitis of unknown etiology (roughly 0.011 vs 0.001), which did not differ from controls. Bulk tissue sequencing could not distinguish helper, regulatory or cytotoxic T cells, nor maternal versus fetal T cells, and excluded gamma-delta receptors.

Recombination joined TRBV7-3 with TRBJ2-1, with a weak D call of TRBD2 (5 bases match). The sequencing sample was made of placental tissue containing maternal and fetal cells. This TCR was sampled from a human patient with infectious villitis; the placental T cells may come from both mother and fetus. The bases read TGTGCCAGCAGCCCTAGCCCGAGGAAAAATGAGCAGTTCTTC. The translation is CASSPSPRKNEQFF.